The next 24 T cell receptor beta chains were all read from a single sample in a study of T cells of healthy individuals. MiXCR, applied by TCRdb to the 5' RACE reads, yields one record per CDR3 protein. The profile shows about 53,000 distinct CDR3 sequences, approximately 14% of them singletons. These TCRs come from a human donor in good health.

The chain links TRBV6-5 to TRBJ1-1; 7 nucleotides match TRBD1. J gave up 3 bases and V 4 bases, and 5 bases lay outside the gene matches. Germline V CDR1 and CDR2: MNHEY, SVGAGI. This CDR3 comprises 14 residues. The CDR3 DNA is TGTGCCAGCAGTTCCTACGACAGGGACACTGAAGCTTTCTTT. The encoded protein is CASSSYDRDTEAFF.

The J gene is TRBJ2-5, the V gene TRBV12-3 or TRBV12-4; the D call may be TRBD1 or TRBD2 (5 bases each). This CDR3 has 14 residues. The V and J ends lost 6 bases and 1 base respectively, with 12 bases between them. CDR3 nucleotides: TGTGCCAGCAGCCGGGGACCCGGCCAAGAGACCCAGTACTTC. Its translation: CASSRGPGQETQYF.

This clonotype came up a few times. CDR3 DNA sequence: TGTGCCAGTAGTATGGGCCCTATGAACACTGAAGCTTTCTTT. Translated: CASSMGPMNTEAFF. This rearrangement joins TRBV19 to TRBJ1-1; D remains ambiguous. Germline lookup yields CDR1 LNHDA and CDR2 SQIVND (reference sequence). The CDR3 is 14 amino acids. Trimming pared 3 bases from V and 0 bases from J, leaving 8 bases between.

This clonotype was seen ten or more times. The chain has TRBV5-4 and TRBJ2-1, with D possibly called TRBD1 or TRBD2 (6 bases each). Trimming cost V 5 bases and J 0 bases, with 18 bases left between them. There are 17 residues in the CDR3. Looked up from germline, CDR1 is SGHNT and CDR2 is YYREEE (reference sequence). The CDR3, as DNA: TGTGCCAGCAGGCCCGCCGGGGGCGCGGGCTCCTACAATGAGCAGTTCTTC. Translated, it gives CASRPAGGAGSYNEQFF.

This clonotype was seen many times. V is TRBV29-1 and J is TRBJ2-3, with 7 bases identical to TRBD1. CDR1 and CDR2 (germline): SQVTM, ANQGSEA. V lost 3 bases, J lost 4 bases, and 19 bases stayed unmatched. There are 18 residues in the CDR3. CDR3 DNA: TGCAGCGTTGAGTCCCCGTCCCCCGCAGGGGGTTTCCCAGATACGCAGTATTTT. It yields the protein CSVESPSPAGGFPDTQYF.

J is TRBJ2-2 and V is TRBV9; D remains unclear. V was shortened by 3 bases and J by 13 bases, with 13 bases between the two germline ends. The CDR3 is made up of 12 amino acids. CDR1 is SGDLS, CDR2 YYNGEE, per germline. CDR3 DNA: TGTGCCAGCAGCGCCCCCCCGGGTGTGCTGTTTTTT. Amino acid sequence: CASSAPPGVLFF.

Many counts were recorded for this clonotype. V and J are TRBV5-1 and TRBJ1-2; 9 bases map to TRBD1. Germline-derived CDR1 and CDR2 are SGHRS and YFSETQ. This CDR3 region has 14 residues. The ends lost 2 bases at V and 6 bases at J; junction bases unmatched: 5. The CDR3 bases are TGCGCCAGCAGCTTTACGGGACAGGGAAATGGCTACACCTTC. Protein: CASSFTGQGNGYTF.

The chain combines TRBV11-2 with TRBJ2-1, with D unresolved. V lost 2 bases and J 8 bases, leaving 13 bases between the germline ends. The CDR3 has 14 residues. Germline CDR1 is SGHAT and CDR2 is FQNNGV. CDR3 DNA sequence: TGTGCCAGCAGCTTATTTTTAGGCGGCGATGAGCAGTTCTTC. It specifies CASSLFLGGDEQFF.

This clonotype was seen at least ten times. This chain uses TRBV25-1 with TRBJ1-2; D gene unclear. V lost 4 bases and J lost 0, with 0 bases in between. CDR1 and CDR2 from the germline V gene are MGHDK and SYGVNS. The CDR3 extends over 11 amino acids. Here the CDR3 DNA reads TGTGCCAGCAGTGCTAACTATGGCTACACCTTC. It encodes CASSANYGYTF.

The CDR3 spells CASRGGRRESPLHF. The DNA for the CDR3 is TGCGCCAGCAGGGGGGGGCGCCGGGAGTCACCCCTCCACTTT. The V gene is TRBV10-2, the J gene TRBJ1-6, with D perhaps TRBD1 (6 bases). This CDR3 comprises 14 residues. Germline V lookup: CDR1 WSHSY, CDR2 SAAADI. V was cut by 6 bases and J by 10 bases, with 16 bases left in between.

This clonotype has more than one count but fewer than ten. The chain has TRBV5-1 and TRBJ2-1; possibly TRBD1 for D (5 bases). The CDR3 sequence is 14 residues long. Between the trimmed V and J ends, which lost 2 bases and 5 bases, there was a span of 11 bases. CDR1 and CDR2 (germline): SGHRS, YFSETQ. The CDR3 sequence: CASSFQGSHNEQFF. CDR3 sequence (DNA): TGCGCCAGCAGCTTTCAGGGATCGCACAATGAGCAGTTCTTC.

The V call is TRBV27, the J call TRBJ2-7; 8 positions agree with TRBD1. The V gene end was trimmed by 4 bases and the J gene end by 2 bases; junction bases not matched to a gene: 4. CDR1 is MNHEY and CDR2 is SMNVEV in the germline V gene (reference sequence). The CDR3 runs 14 residues. The CDR3 DNA reads as TGTGCCAGCAGTTCGACAGGGGCGCCCTACGAGCAGTACTTC. This gives the protein CASSSTGAPYEQYF.

This clonotype was recorded many times. This chain links TRBV4-1 with TRBJ2-7, with a tentative D call TRBD2 (5 bases). Germline values: CDR1 MGHRA, CDR2 YSYEKL. This CDR3 contains 13 residues. V lost 4 bases to trimming and J lost 0 bases, with 7 bases between them. CDR3 DNA: TGCGCCAGCAGCCTGGAGGCCTCCTACGAGCAGTACTTC. Protein product: CASSLEASYEQYF.

This clonotype appeared many times. The rearrangement links TRBV4-1 to TRBJ1-5, with D unresolved. V shed 3 bases and J shed 2 bases, with 11 bases lying between them. The CDR3 has 15 residues. Germline CDR1 and CDR2: MGHRA and YSYEKL. This chain's CDR3 is CASSHLIDGNQPQHF. The DNA of the CDR3 is TGCGCCAGCAGCCACCTAATTGACGGCAATCAGCCCCAGCATTTT.

This clonotype has only a few counts. The chain couples TRBV7-2 to TRBJ2-5; TRBD1 matches at 8 bases. The ends lost 5 bases at V and 5 bases at J; junction bases unmatched: 13. The CDR3 totals 16 residues. Germline CDR1 SGHTA, CDR2 FQGNSA. CDR3 protein: CASSRTGWGLAETQYF. CDR3 in DNA: TGTGCCAGCAGCCGGACAGGGTGGGGACTTGCGGAGACCCAGTACTTC.

V gene TRBV4-1 combines with J gene TRBJ2-1; D remains ambiguous. V was clipped by 0 bases and J by 4 bases, with 13 bases between them. The length of the CDR3 is 16 residues. Germline CDR1 MGHRA, CDR2 YSYEKL. The CDR3 coding sequence is TGCGCCAGCAGCCAAGAGCGCAGGATCCTATACAATGAGCAGTTCTTC. It encodes CASSQERRILYNEQFF.

The chain combines TRBV4-2 with TRBJ2-7; TRBD1 matches at 12 bases. Germline V lookup: CDR1 LGHNA, CDR2 YNFKEQ. The CDR3 contains 14 residues. Unmatched junction bases numbered 7, after V lost 6 bases and J lost 7 bases. In DNA form, the CDR3 reads TGTGCCAGCAGTATGGGACAGGGGGCGAGAGAGCAGTACTTC. This encodes CASSMGQGAREQYF.

Many counts were recorded for this clonotype. This chain uses TRBV13 with TRBJ2-7, with D possibly called TRBD1 or TRBD2 (5 bases each). Looked up from germline, CDR1 is PRHDT and CDR2 is FYEKMQ (reference sequence). Trimming shortened V by 2 bases and J by 3 bases, and 11 bases separated the two germline ends. This CDR3 contains 14 residues. The CDR3 is CASSLRGRNYEQYF. The CDR3 DNA reads as TGTGCCAGCAGCTTAAGGGGACGGAACTACGAGCAGTACTTC.

This clonotype has a handful of counts. The chain employs TRBV5-4 and TRBJ2-1; 10 positions match TRBD2. Germline CDR1 and CDR2: SGHNT and YYREEE (reference sequence). There are 19 residues in the CDR3. J lost 0 bases, V lost 0 bases, and 9 bases had no gene match. CDR3 sequence: CASSLVPLAGESSYNEQFF. The DNA for the CDR3 is TGTGCCAGCAGCTTGGTTCCCCTAGCGGGGGAAAGCTCCTACAATGAGCAGTTCTTC.

The gene calls are TRBV29-1 and TRBJ2-3, with 9 positions matching TRBD1. This CDR3 spans 12 amino acids. Per the germline V gene, CDR1 is SQVTM and CDR2 is ANQGSEA. CDR3: CSYRGRADTQYF. The DNA of the CDR3 is TGCAGTTACAGGGGGCGAGCAGATACGCAGTATTTT.

This clonotype was seen only a few times. The J gene is TRBJ2-1, the V gene TRBV5-1, with D possibly TRBD1 on 6 matching bases. Germline V gene sequence: CDR1 SGHRS, CDR2 YFSETQ. The V and J ends lost 4 bases and 2 bases respectively, with 13 bases between them. The CDR3 loop spans 15 amino acids. CDR3 nucleotides: TGCGCCAGCAGCAACTCAGGGGAGCCCTACAATGAGCAGTTCTTC. Translating gives CASSNSGEPYNEQFF.

The chain combines TRBV3-1 with TRBJ1-1; no clear D gene. The V gene lost 4 bases and the J gene lost 3 bases, with 15 bases spanning the gap. The CDR3 contains 15 residues. From germline, CDR1 is LGHDT and CDR2 YNNKEL (reference sequence). CDR3 in amino acids: CASSPPGRVYTEAFF. The CDR3 bases are TGTGCCAGCAGCCCCCCCGGTAGGGTGTACACTGAAGCTTTCTTT.

There are many counts of this clonotype. CDR3 in amino acids: CSASGQDNSPLHF. CDR3 in DNA: TGCAGTGCTAGCGGGCAGGATAATTCACCCCTCCACTTT. This sequence joins TRBV20-1 and TRBJ1-6, with no clear D. The CDR3 covers 13 residues. Between the trimmed V and J ends, which lost 3 bases and 5 bases, there was a span of 8 bases. The germline V gene encodes CDR1 DFQATT and CDR2 SNEGSKA (reference sequence).

This clonotype was detected only a few times. This sequence joins TRBV24-1 and TRBJ2-6, with TRBD1 identical over 7 bases. There are 17 residues in the CDR3. V dropped 3 bases and J dropped 2; count of bases not matched to a gene: 6. The germline V gene has CDR1 KGHDR and CDR2 SFDVKD. CDR3 DNA: TGTGCCACCAGTGATCGACAGGGTAGGGCTGGGGCCAACGTCCTGACTTTC. It codes for CATSDRQGRAGANVLTF.